Listed here is a single T cell receptor (beta chain). This table comes from immunoSEQ multiplex PCR, and its TCRdb copy is limited to in-frame clones, with some not included. The data show some 70,000 clones, about nine tenths seen once. The sample originates from a study of technical replicates of blood from four donors. The sequence derives from a human donor in good health. Some clones in this sample may be carry-over from other donors' samples. Sequencing input: PBMCs.

In DNA, the CDR3 is TGTGCCAGCACCCTCACCGGACAGGGGGCTGGCGAGCAGTACTTC. The encoded protein is CASTLTGQGAGEQYF. The V gene is TRBV6-5, the J gene TRBJ2-7, with 11 positions matching TRBD1. CDR1 is MNHEY, CDR2 SVGAGI, per germline. The trim removed 7 bases at V and 6 bases at J, leaving 11 bases unmatched. The CDR3 covers 15 residues.